These 16 T cell receptor beta chains originate from one sample sequenced in a study of spatial heterogeneity in lung cancer. As to time point: blood at routine non-recurrence follow-up after resection. One entry per CDR3 protein results from TCRdb running MiXCR on the 5' RACE reads. The sample lists approximately 100,000 distinct CDR3 sequences, around 19% seen once, with 21% in the top ten. Sequenced here: PBMCs, sampled at follow-up. Receptors originate from a male donor with early-stage non-small cell lung cancer.

The chain combines TRBV7-9 with TRBJ1-4, with D uncertain. Trimming shortened V by 11 bases and J by 2 bases, and 9 bases separated the two germline ends. Germline assignment: CDR1 SEHNR and CDR2 FQNEAQ (reference sequence). The CDR3 covers 12 residues. The CDR3 DNA reads as TGTGCCTGGGTATCTACTAATGAAAAACTGTTTTTT. Amino acid sequence: CAWVSTNEKLFF.

This clonotype was counted between two and nine times. This chain links TRBV7-9 with TRBJ1-3; possible D gene TRBD1, 6 bases. The germline V gene has CDR1 SEHNR and CDR2 FQNEAQ (reference sequence). The CDR3 runs to 16 residues. V was shortened by 4 bases and J by 2 bases, with 15 bases between the two germline ends. The CDR3, as DNA: TGTGCCAGCAGCTCTGGACAGCCGGGACCTGGAAACACCATATATTTT. Protein product: CASSSGQPGPGNTIYF.

This clonotype was recorded a few times. The chain employs TRBV19 and TRBJ2-4, with D hard to call. Trimming took 3 bases from V and 0 from J, leaving 6 bases between them. The CDR3 length is 14 residues. Germline CDR1 is LNHDA and CDR2 is SQIVND (reference sequence). The CDR3 DNA is TGTGCCAGTAGTATCCCAGTAGCCAAAAACATTCAGTACTTC. Translation gives CASSIPVAKNIQYF.

This chain links TRBV7-9 with TRBJ2-3; 7 bases line up with TRBD1. Germline CDR1 is SEHNR and CDR2 is FQNEAQ (reference sequence). CDR3 length: 16 residues. After removal of 7 bases from V and 2 bases from J, the junction contained 12 bases not matched to a gene. CDR3 nucleotides: TGTGCCAGCACCGATACAGGGGCGGTGAACACAGATACGCAGTATTTT. Protein: CASTDTGAVNTDTQYF.

This clonotype was counted between two and nine times. The chain carries TRBV2 and TRBJ2-3; 8 positions agree with TRBD1. Unmatched junction bases numbered 11, after V lost 1 base and J lost 8 bases. Germline CDR1 SNHLY, CDR2 FYNNEI. The CDR3 consists of 16 residues. CDR3 DNA sequence: TGTGCCAGCAGTGAAGTACCAGTAAATACAGGGGGTACGCAGTATTTT. It yields the protein CASSEVPVNTGGTQYF.

This chain connects TRBV2 to TRBJ1-1; D call uncertain. The CDR3 covers 13 residues. The V end lost 3 bases, the J end lost 0 bases, and 5 bases lay between the germline ends. Germline assignment: CDR1 SNHLY and CDR2 FYNNEI. CDR3 coding DNA: TGTGCCAGCAGTGACGCCTTGAACACTGAAGCTTTCTTT. Translating gives CASSDALNTEAFF.

CDR3 residues: CASSFRGGNTGELFF. Written as DNA, the CDR3 is TGTGCCAGCAGCTTTCGGGGAGGAAACACCGGGGAGCTGTTTTTT. V usage is TRBV7-2 and J usage is TRBJ2-2; D might be TRBD2 (6 bases). V lost 3 bases and J 2 bases, leaving 10 bases between the germline ends. CDR3 size: 15 residues. Per the germline V gene, CDR1 is SGHTA and CDR2 is FQGNSA.

This clonotype was recorded a few times. The chain links TRBV10-1 to TRBJ2-5; 9 positions match TRBD1. This CDR3 region has 15 residues. V was pared by 3 bases and J by 4 bases, with 6 bases of the junction left unmatched. CDR1 WNHNN and CDR2 SYGVQD come from the germline V gene (reference sequence). CDR3 residues: CASSDQTGGTETQYF. CDR3 bases: TGCGCCAGCAGTGACCAAACAGGGGGCACAGAGACCCAGTACTTC.

The V call is TRBV2, the J call TRBJ1-6; D gene uncertain. V dropped 4 bases and J dropped 6 bases, with 10 bases sitting between them. Germline values: CDR1 SNHLY, CDR2 FYNNEI. This CDR3 contains 14 residues. CDR3 protein: CASSVSEANSPLHF. The CDR3 bases are TGTGCCAGCAGTGTCAGTGAGGCTAATTCACCCCTCCACTTT.

This clonotype was found many times. The chain couples TRBV5-8 to TRBJ1-6; TRBD1 matches at 9 bases. V was pared by 2 bases and J by 8 bases, with 8 bases of the junction left unmatched. Germline-derived CDR1 and CDR2 are SGHTS and YDEGEE. The CDR3 has 16 residues. The CDR3 spells CASSFYGTGRDSPLHF. Here the CDR3 DNA reads TGTGCCAGCAGCTTCTATGGGACAGGGCGGGATTCACCCCTCCACTTT. Full variable domain (rest looked up from reference TRBV5-8 and TRBJ1-6): EAGVTQSPTHLIKTRGQQATLRCSPISGHTSVYWYQQALGLGLQFLLWYDEGEERNRGNFPPRFSGRQFPNYSSELNVNALELEDSALYLCASSFYGTGRDSPLHFGNGTRLTVT.

In its sample, this clonotype was seen many times. The chain combines TRBV10-2 with TRBJ2-1; 10 bases agree with TRBD1. V gave up 2 bases and J gave up 4 bases; unmatched junction bases: 5. Germline V gene sequence: CDR1 WSHSY, CDR2 SAAADI. CDR3 size: 16 residues. CDR3 protein: CASSEPDRGRYNEQFF. CDR3 bases: TGCGCCAGCAGTGAGCCAGACAGGGGGCGATACAATGAGCAGTTCTTC.

The CDR3 DNA is TGCGCCAGCAGCCAAGCCGGGCAGGGGGCTTTCGAAAAACTGTTTTTT. Translation gives CASSQAGQGAFEKLFF. This sequence joins TRBV4-1 and TRBJ1-4; TRBD1 matches 8 bases. The CDR3 loop spans 16 amino acids. The ends lost 1 base at V and 8 bases at J; junction bases unmatched: 9. Germline V lookup: CDR1 MGHRA, CDR2 YSYEKL.

This clonotype has only a few counts. The rearrangement uses TRBV12-3 or TRBV12-4 and TRBJ2-1; 7 bases agree with TRBD1. CDR3 length equals 14 residues. Unmatched junction bases numbered 1, after V lost 5 bases and J lost 0 bases. This CDR3 reads CASSTGDSYNEQFF. In nucleotides, the CDR3 is TGTGCCAGCAGTACAGGGGACTCCTACAATGAGCAGTTCTTC.

This chain connects TRBV28 to TRBJ1-1, with D unclear. Trimming stripped 5 bases from V and 0 bases from J, with 7 bases between. Germline CDR1 and CDR2: MDHEN and SYDVKM. This CDR3 contains 13 residues. The CDR3 spells CASSLTMNTEAFF. CDR3 DNA sequence: TGTGCCAGCAGTCTGACAATGAACACTGAAGCTTTCTTT.

The CDR3 DNA sequence: TGTGCCACCAGTGACGTGGGGACAGGCCCCAATCAGCCCCAGCATTTT. This encodes CATSDVGTGPNQPQHF. J is TRBJ1-5 and V is TRBV24-1, with 8 bases identical to TRBD1. Germline CDR1 is KGHDR and CDR2 is SFDVKD. The CDR3 has 16 amino acids. The V gene end was trimmed by 4 bases and the J gene end by 3 bases; junction bases not matched to a gene: 7.

The chain employs TRBV20-1 and TRBJ1-5, with D maybe TRBD1 (5 bases). Trimming shortened V by 6 bases and J by 1 base, and 16 bases separated the two germline ends. Germline CDR1 DFQATT, CDR2 SNEGSKA (reference sequence). This CDR3 is 15 amino acids long. The CDR3 DNA sequence: TGCAGTGCCTCCCTGCCCGGGGGGAGCAATCAGCCCCAGCATTTT. Translation: CSASLPGGSNQPQHF.